This TCR beta chain derives from a study of a mutant IDH1 vaccine in newly diagnosed glioma. Study-wide context: Treatment recipients were approximately 62% male and around 40% female, and their mean age was around 39 years.

Repertoires were generated with immunoSEQ multiplex PCR, while TCRdb's copy carries only in-frame clones and drops some. The data show under 65,000 clones, roughly 80% seen once. Germline-derived CDR1 and CDR2 are MNHEY and SMNVEV (reference sequence). The ends were cut back, 3 bases at V and 10 bases at J, with 13 bases in the middle. This CDR3 is built from 14 residues. Stated time point: baseline, week 1 (first vaccination visit). Treatment here: pre-vaccination baseline after standard-of-care therapy. Comments on this clone: Its antigen is unknown.

Findings and limits, study-wide: Pseudoprogression appeared independent of alterations in top peripheral clonotypes.

The chain recombines TRBV27 with TRBJ1-6, with D possibly matching TRBD1 (5 bases). The sequence derives from a woman aged 35 to 49 with glioma. The sample consisted of PBMCs, taken from a glioma patient treated with radiotherapy, temozolomide or both. The CDR3 sequence is CASSFLGARSPLHF. The CDR3 coding sequence is TGTGCCAGCAGTTTTTTAGGGGCAAGATCACCCCTCCACTTT.